What follows are 17 T cell receptor beta chains derived from one specimen sequenced in a study of blood T cell repertoires in COVID-19. The protocol was immunoSEQ multiplex PCR, while the TCRdb copy is restricted to in-frame clones and leaves out a portion. Of about 260,000 clones listed, about 88% are singletons. The source material was PBMCs or T cells enriched from blood (not recorded which). The source of these receptors is a man aged 30 to 39 with acute COVID-19.

The sample holds one count of this clone. The V and J genes are TRBV5-6 and TRBJ1-2; 8 bases fit TRBD1. Trimming at V came to 4 bases and at J to 6 bases, leaving 5 bases not matched to a gene. Germline V gene sequence: CDR1 SGHDT, CDR2 YYEEEE. This CDR3 spans 13 amino acids. CDR3 loop: CASSPDREDGYTF. CDR3 DNA sequence: TGTGCCAGCAGCCCGGACAGGGAGGATGGCTACACCTTC.

This clone has ten or more counts. The chain joins TRBV6-4 to TRBJ2-3; 10 nucleotides align to TRBD1. Looked up from germline, CDR1 is MRHNA and CDR2 is SNTAGT. After removal of 3 bases from V and 4 bases from J, the junction contained 4 bases not matched to a gene. CDR3 length: 15 amino acids. The CDR3 region is CASSEGTGEADTQYF. The CDR3 bases are TGTGCCAGCAGTGAAGGGACAGGGGAAGCAGATACGCAGTATTTT.

The chain uses TRBV6-5 and TRBJ2-2; TRBD1 aligns across 8 bases. CDR3 length: 15 amino acids. CDR1 is MNHEY and CDR2 is SVGAGI in the germline V gene. V lost 5 bases and J lost 3; bases outside the gene matches: 5. CDR3 DNA sequence: TGTGCCAGCAGTCCCACGGACAGGGACACCGGGGAGCTGTTTTTT. Encoded protein: CASSPTDRDTGELFF.

J is TRBJ1-6 and V is TRBV5-4; 12 bases fit TRBD1. The CDR3 is 16 residues long. The V segment lost 4 bases and the J segment 10 bases; nucleotides outside the gene matches: 9. The germline gives CDR1 SGHNT, CDR2 YYREEE (reference sequence). The CDR3 DNA reads as TGTGCCAGCAGCCGACCCGGGACAGGGGGCCAGTCACCCCTCCACTTT. Its translation: CASSRPGTGGQSPLHF. The full variable domain, in which reference TRBV5-4 and TRBJ1-6 provide the parts outside the CDR3, is ETGVTQSPTHLIKTRGQQVTLRCSSQSGHNTVSWYQQALGQGPQFIFQYYREEENGRGNFPPRFSGLQFPNYSSELNVNALELDDSALYLCASSRPGTGGQSPLHFGNGTRLTVT.

V and J are TRBV10-3 and TRBJ1-1; D is ambiguous. V was pared by 4 bases and J by 0 bases, with 6 bases between. The CDR3 extends over 13 amino acids. Germline loops: CDR1 ENHRY, CDR2 SYGVKD. DNA of the CDR3: TGTGCCATCAGTGGGCAGTTGAACACTGAAGCTTTCTTT. Translation gives CAISGQLNTEAFF.

In regard to this clone: Mismatch with germline at one junction end may stem from a read error. The chain employs TRBV5-1 and TRBJ1-1; D may be TRBD1 (6 bases). Germline values: CDR1 SGHRS, CDR2 YFSETQ. This CDR3 region has 13 residues. CDR3 amino acids: CASSLRQVEEAFF. CDR3 sequence (DNA): TGTGCCAGCAGCTTGAGACAGGTAGAAGAAGCTTTCTTT.

V and J are TRBV5-4 and TRBJ2-3, with 10 bases lining up with TRBD1. The CDR3 runs to 15 residues. J was trimmed by 4 bases and V by 2 bases; bases with no gene match: 4. CDR1 and CDR2 (germline): SGHNT, YYREEE (reference sequence). The CDR3 DNA is TGTGCCAGCAGCTTCTGGACAGGGGGACCAGATACGCAGTATTTT. Amino acid sequence: CASSFWTGGPDTQYF.

J is TRBJ2-1 and V is TRBV2; weak D call: TRBD2 (6 bases). The CDR3 consists of 14 residues. The V gene lost 6 bases and the J gene lost 0 bases, with 9 bases spanning the gap. Germline loops: CDR1 SNHLY, CDR2 FYNNEI. The CDR3 nucleotides are TGTGCCAGCAGCCGGGACTTCTCCTACAATGAGCAGTTCTTC. It codes for CASSRDFSYNEQFF.

Here the CDR3 reads CASSISSANTEAFF. CDR3 sequence (DNA): TGTGCCAGCAGTATTAGCTCTGCGAACACTGAAGCTTTCTTT. The rearrangement uses TRBV6-4 and TRBJ1-1; D unclear. In germline, CDR1 is MRHNA, CDR2 SNTAGT. V was shortened by 5 bases and J by 1 base, with 11 bases between the two germline ends. The CDR3 is made up of 14 amino acids.

The chain links TRBV5-4 to TRBJ2-3; 11 nucleotides agree with TRBD1. The CDR3 spans 16 residues. The ends lost 3 bases at V and 5 bases at J; junction bases unmatched: 8. The V gene's germline CDR1 is SGHNT and CDR2 YYREEE (reference sequence). The CDR3 protein is CASSYGGQGGLDTQYF. The CDR3 DNA reads TGTGCCAGCAGCTATGGGGGACAGGGGGGTTTAGATACGCAGTATTTT. Complete variable domain (other parts from reference TRBV5-4 and TRBJ2-3): ETGVTQSPTHLIKTRGQQVTLRCSSQSGHNTVSWYQQALGQGPQFIFQYYREEENGRGNFPPRFSGLQFPNYSSELNVNALELDDSALYLCASSYGGQGGLDTQYFGPGTRLTVL.

The chain is built from TRBV6-5 and TRBJ2-7; D gene ambiguous. V was shortened by 5 bases and J by 6 bases, with 14 bases between the two germline ends. The CDR3 has 13 residues. CDR1 MNHEY and CDR2 SVGAGI come from the germline V gene. The CDR3: CASSHGPLGEQYV. The CDR3 bases are TGTGCCAGCAGTCATGGGCCCCTCGGCGAGCAGTACGTC.

This sequence joins TRBV11-2 and TRBJ1-1; 7 bases agree with TRBD1. V shed 2 bases and J 1 base; nucleotides not matched to a gene: 4. Per the germline V gene, CDR1 is SGHAT and CDR2 is FQNNGV. The length of the CDR3 is 15 residues. The CDR3 DNA follows: TGTGCCAGCAGCTTAACACAGGGGCCGAACACTGAAGCTTTCTTT. Encoded protein: CASSLTQGPNTEAFF.

This clone has a handful of counts. V gene TRBV30 combines with J gene TRBJ1-5, with D perhaps TRBD1 (5 bases). This CDR3 is 14 amino acids long. Germline-derived CDR1 and CDR2 are GTSNPN and SVGIG (reference sequence). The V and J ends lost 2 bases and 4 bases respectively, with 12 bases between them. The DNA for the CDR3 is TGTGCCTGGAGTTCCCTGGAGGGGAATCAGCCCCAGCATTTT. This codes for CAWSSLEGNQPQHF.

CDR3 sequence reads: CASSKRPRADSDSPLHF. The CDR3 nucleotides are TGTGCCAGCAGCAAACGCCCGCGGGCGGACTCCGATTCACCCCTCCACTTT. The chain couples TRBV21-1 to TRBJ1-6. TRBV21-1 is reported as a pseudogene. This CDR3 region has 17 residues.

The V gene is TRBV4-3, the J gene TRBJ1-1, with no clear D. The CDR3 loop spans 15 amino acids. Germline lookup yields CDR1 LGHNA and CDR2 YSLEER. V dropped 1 base and J dropped 0 bases, with 9 bases sitting between them. The CDR3 DNA reads as TGCGCCAGCAGCCAAGCGAGCCTTATGAACACTGAAGCTTTCTTT. Translating it yields CASSQASLMNTEAFF.

This chain connects TRBV2 to TRBJ1-5; 7 nucleotides align to TRBD1. The CDR3 is 15 amino acids. Germline CDR1 SNHLY, CDR2 FYNNEI. The V segment lost 4 bases and the J segment 3 bases; nucleotides outside the gene matches: 6. CDR3 in amino acids: CASSGQGINNQPQHF. As DNA, the CDR3 is TGTGCCAGCAGTGGACAGGGTATTAACAATCAGCCCCAGCATTTT.

The V call is TRBV6-5, the J call TRBJ1-2; D is uncertain. The germline V and J ends were trimmed by 7 bases and 0 bases, with 15 bases remaining between them. Germline V lookup: CDR1 MNHEY, CDR2 SVGAGI. The CDR3 totals 15 residues. The chain's CDR3 is CASTPSRGANYGYTF. CDR3 bases: TGTGCCAGCACCCCATCGAGAGGAGCTAACTATGGCTACACCTTC.